The 8 T cell receptor beta chains in this list originate from one sample, sequenced in a study of identical twins. TCRdb passed the 5' RACE reads through MiXCR, listing each CDR3 protein once. The sample carries about 920,000 distinct CDR3 sequences, around an eighth recorded once. This sample was also put to use in a study of yellow fever vaccine responses in identical twins.

Sequenced input: PBMCs. The receptors were sampled from a woman between 18 and 29 years old in good health.

The J gene is TRBJ2-7, the V gene TRBV20-1, with TRBD1 as a possible D gene (5 bases). From germline, CDR1 is DFQATT and CDR2 SNEGSKA (reference sequence). The CDR3 spans 13 residues. V was trimmed by 8 bases and J by 2 bases, leaving 16 bases between them. The CDR3, as DNA: TGCAGTTGGCGGCAGGGTGGGGCCTACGAGCAGTACTTC. Translated, it gives CSWRQGGAYEQYF.

This clonotype appeared many times. The chain carries TRBV7-9 and TRBJ2-1; 12 bases match TRBD2. V was clipped by 4 bases and J by 5 bases; unmatched bases: 9. The germline V gene encodes CDR1 SEHNR and CDR2 FQNEAQ (reference sequence). The CDR3 is 17 amino acids. In nucleotides, the CDR3 is TGTGCCAGCAGCTCGGATTATCGGACTAGCGGGAACAATGAGCAGTTCTTC. This translates into CASSSDYRTSGNNEQFF.

A few counts support this clonotype. The chain is built from TRBV20-1 and TRBJ2-3, with 10 bases lining up with TRBD2. The CDR3 has 15 amino acids. Germline loops: CDR1 DFQATT, CDR2 SNEGSKA (reference sequence). After removal of 0 bases from V and 7 bases from J, the junction contained 7 bases not matched to a gene. The CDR3 nucleotides read TGCAGTGCTAGAGATTCTGGACTAGCGGTCTATACGCAGTATTTT. Its protein is CSARDSGLAVYTQYF.

This clonotype was counted between two and nine times. V gene TRBV20-1 combines with J gene TRBJ2-7, with TRBD1 matching 8 bases. CDR3 length: 12 residues. The V and J ends lost 6 bases and 6 bases, in that order; junction bases with no gene match: 7. Germline V gene lookup returns CDR1 DFQATT and CDR2 SNEGSKA (reference sequence). The CDR3: CSATRQGFEQYF. The CDR3, as DNA: TGCAGTGCAACCAGACAGGGGTTCGAGCAGTACTTC.

This clonotype came up a few times. The rearrangement uses TRBV11-2 and TRBJ2-1; 10 nucleotides align to TRBD2. Germline V gene lookup returns CDR1 SGHAT and CDR2 FQNNGV. With V trimmed by 5 bases and J by 0 bases, 13 bases remained unmatched. The CDR3 totals 19 residues. CDR3 nucleotides: TGTGCCAGCAGCCTCACTACTAGCGGGACCCGACTCTCCTACAATGAGCAGTTCTTC. Translating gives CASSLTTSGTRLSYNEQFF.

This clonotype occurred many times. The chain employs TRBV28 and TRBJ2-7; D is unresolved. Germline values: CDR1 MDHEN, CDR2 SYDVKM. Trimming stripped 3 bases from V and 2 bases from J, with 11 bases between. The CDR3 totals 14 residues. The CDR3 here is CASSFGLSTYEQYF. The CDR3 region has the DNA TGTGCCAGCAGTTTCGGGCTGTCTACCTACGAGCAGTACTTC.

The rearrangement links TRBV5-1 to TRBJ2-2; the D is unclear. V was trimmed by 4 bases and J by 7 bases, leaving 11 bases between them. Germline CDR1 is SGHRS and CDR2 is YFSETQ. There are 13 residues in the CDR3. CDR3 nucleotides: TGCGCCAGCAGCCCCCTTATGGGCGGGGAGCTGTTTTTT. Protein product: CASSPLMGGELFF.

This clonotype came up many times. The chain has TRBV2 and TRBJ2-2; 8 bases are a match to TRBD1. Trimming removed 4 bases from V and 7 bases from J; junction bases left unmatched: 8. Germline CDR1 SNHLY, CDR2 FYNNEI. The CDR3 has 15 residues. CDR3 nucleotides: TGTGCCAGCAGTGTAGTGCAGGGGGCAGGCGGGGAGCTGTTTTTT. This translates into CASSVVQGAGGELFF. Full variable domain (rest looked up from reference TRBV2 and TRBJ2-2): EPEVTQTPSHQVTQMGQEVILRCVPISNHLYFYWYRQILGQKVEFLVSFYNNEISEKSEIFDDQFSVERPDGSNFTLKIRSTKLEDSAMYFCASSVVQGAGGELFFGEGSRLTVL.